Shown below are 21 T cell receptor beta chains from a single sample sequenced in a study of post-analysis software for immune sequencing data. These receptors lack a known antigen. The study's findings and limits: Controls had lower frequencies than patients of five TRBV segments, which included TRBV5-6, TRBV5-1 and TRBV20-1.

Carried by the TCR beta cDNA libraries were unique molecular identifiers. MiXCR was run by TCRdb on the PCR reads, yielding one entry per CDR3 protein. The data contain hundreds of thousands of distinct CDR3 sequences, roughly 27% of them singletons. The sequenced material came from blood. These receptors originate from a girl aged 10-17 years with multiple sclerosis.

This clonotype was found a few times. The DNA of the CDR3 is TGCGCCAGCAGCCCAAACATAGGGGGAAACTCCTACAATGAGCAGTTCTTC. It codes for CASSPNIGGNSYNEQFF. The chain is built from TRBV4-3 and TRBJ2-1, with D maybe TRBD1 (6 bases). The CDR3 has 17 amino acids. Germline V CDR1 and CDR2: LGHNA, YSLEER. V was clipped by 4 bases and J by 0 bases, with 16 bases between them.

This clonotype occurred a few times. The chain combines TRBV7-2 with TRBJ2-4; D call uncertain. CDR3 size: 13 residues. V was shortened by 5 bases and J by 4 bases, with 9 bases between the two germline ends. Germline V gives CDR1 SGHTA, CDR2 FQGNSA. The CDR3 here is CASSANTKNIQYF. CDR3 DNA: TGTGCCAGCAGCGCCAATACTAAAAACATTCAGTACTTC.

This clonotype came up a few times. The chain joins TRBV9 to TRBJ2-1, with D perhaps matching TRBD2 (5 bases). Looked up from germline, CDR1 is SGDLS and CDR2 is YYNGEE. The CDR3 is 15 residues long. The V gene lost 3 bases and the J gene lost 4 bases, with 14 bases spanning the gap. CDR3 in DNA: TGTGCCAGCAGCGCCGGACCCTCGGGATACAATGAGCAGTTCTTC. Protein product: CASSAGPSGYNEQFF.

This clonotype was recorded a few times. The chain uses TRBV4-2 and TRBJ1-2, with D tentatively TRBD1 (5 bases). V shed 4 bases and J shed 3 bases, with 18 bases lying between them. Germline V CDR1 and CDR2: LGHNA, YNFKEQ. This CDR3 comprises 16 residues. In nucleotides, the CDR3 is TGTGCCAGCAGCCTGTTTGGGGGGAGTTGGGACTATGGCTACACCTTC. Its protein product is CASSLFGGSWDYGYTF.

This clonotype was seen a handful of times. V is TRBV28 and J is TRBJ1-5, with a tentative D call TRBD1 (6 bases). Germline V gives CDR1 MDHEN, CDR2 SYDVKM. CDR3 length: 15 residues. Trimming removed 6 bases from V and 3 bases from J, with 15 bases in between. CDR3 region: CASREGGWANQPQHF. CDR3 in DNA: TGTGCCAGCAGGGAGGGGGGATGGGCCAATCAGCCCCAGCATTTT.

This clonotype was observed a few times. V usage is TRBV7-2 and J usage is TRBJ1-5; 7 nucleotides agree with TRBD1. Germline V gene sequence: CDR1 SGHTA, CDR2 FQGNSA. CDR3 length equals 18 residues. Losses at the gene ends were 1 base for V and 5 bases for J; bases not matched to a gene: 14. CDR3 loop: CASSLVSSDRAIYQPQHF. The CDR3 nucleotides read TGTGCCAGCAGCTTAGTGAGTTCTGACAGGGCGATTTATCAGCCCCAGCATTTT.

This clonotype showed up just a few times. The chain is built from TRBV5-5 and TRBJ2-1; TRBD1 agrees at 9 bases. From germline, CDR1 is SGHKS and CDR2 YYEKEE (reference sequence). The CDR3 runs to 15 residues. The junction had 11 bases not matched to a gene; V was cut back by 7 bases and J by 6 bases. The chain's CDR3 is CASVTGTGFVNEQFF. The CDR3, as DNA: TGTGCCAGCGTAACCGGGACAGGGTTCGTCAATGAGCAGTTCTTC.

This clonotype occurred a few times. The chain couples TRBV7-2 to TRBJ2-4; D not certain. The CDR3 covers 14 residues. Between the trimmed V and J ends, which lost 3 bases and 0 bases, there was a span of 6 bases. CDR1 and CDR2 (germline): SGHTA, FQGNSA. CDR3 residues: CASSLTLAKNIQYF. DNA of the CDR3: TGTGCCAGCAGCTTGACCCTAGCCAAAAACATTCAGTACTTC.

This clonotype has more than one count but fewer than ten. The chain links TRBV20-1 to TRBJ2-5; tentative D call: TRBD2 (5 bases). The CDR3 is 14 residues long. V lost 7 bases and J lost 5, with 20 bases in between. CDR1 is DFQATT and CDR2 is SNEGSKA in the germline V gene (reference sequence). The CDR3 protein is CSVTPARGWETQYF. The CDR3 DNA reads TGCAGTGTGACCCCCGCGAGAGGGTGGGAGACCCAGTACTTC.

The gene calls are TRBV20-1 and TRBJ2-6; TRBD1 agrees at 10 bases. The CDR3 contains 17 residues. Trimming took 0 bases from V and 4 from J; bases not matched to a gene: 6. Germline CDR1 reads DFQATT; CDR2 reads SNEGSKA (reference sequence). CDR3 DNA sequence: TGCAGTGCTAGAGATGGGGACAGGGGTGCCGGGGCCAACGTCCTGACTTTC. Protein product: CSARDGDRGAGANVLTF.

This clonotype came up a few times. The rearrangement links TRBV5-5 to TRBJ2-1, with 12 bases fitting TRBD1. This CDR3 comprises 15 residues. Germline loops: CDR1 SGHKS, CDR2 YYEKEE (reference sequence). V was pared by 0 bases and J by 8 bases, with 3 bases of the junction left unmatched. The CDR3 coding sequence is TGTGCCAGCAGCTTGGAGGGACAGGGGGCCGATGAGCAGTTCTTC. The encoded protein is CASSLEGQGADEQFF.

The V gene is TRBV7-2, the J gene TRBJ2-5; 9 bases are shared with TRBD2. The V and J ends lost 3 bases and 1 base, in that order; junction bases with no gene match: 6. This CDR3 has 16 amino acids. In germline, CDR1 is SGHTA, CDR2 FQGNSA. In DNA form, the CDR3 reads TGTGCCAGCAGCTTGGGGACTAGCTGGGGCCAAGAGACCCAGTACTTC. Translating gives CASSLGTSWGQETQYF.

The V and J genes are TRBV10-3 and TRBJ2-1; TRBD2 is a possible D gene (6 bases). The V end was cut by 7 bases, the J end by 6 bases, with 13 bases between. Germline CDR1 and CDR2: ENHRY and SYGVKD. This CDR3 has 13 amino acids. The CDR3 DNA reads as TGTGCCATCAAGGAGGGCAGGGCCAATGAGCAGTTCTTC. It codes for CAIKEGRANEQFF.

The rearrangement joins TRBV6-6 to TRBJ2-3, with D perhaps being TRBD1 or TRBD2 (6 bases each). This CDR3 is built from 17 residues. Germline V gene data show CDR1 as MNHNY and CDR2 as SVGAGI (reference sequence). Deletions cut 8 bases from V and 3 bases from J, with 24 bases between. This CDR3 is CASPSRPGEGGTDTQYF. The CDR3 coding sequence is TGTGCCAGCCCAAGCCGCCCGGGAGAAGGGGGTACAGATACGCAGTATTTT.

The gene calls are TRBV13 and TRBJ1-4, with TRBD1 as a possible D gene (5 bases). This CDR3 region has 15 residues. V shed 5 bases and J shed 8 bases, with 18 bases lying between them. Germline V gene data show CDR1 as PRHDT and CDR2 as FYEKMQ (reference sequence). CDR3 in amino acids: CASSHRTGRGEKLFF. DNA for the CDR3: TGTGCCAGCAGCCACCGAACGGGACGAGGCGAAAAACTGTTTTTT.

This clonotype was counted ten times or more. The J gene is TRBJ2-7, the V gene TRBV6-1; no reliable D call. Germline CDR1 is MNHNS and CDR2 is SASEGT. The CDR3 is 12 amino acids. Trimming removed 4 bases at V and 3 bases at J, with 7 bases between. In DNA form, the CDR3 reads TGTGCCAGCAGTGGTAGAATCTACGAGCAGTACTTC. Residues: CASSGRIYEQYF.

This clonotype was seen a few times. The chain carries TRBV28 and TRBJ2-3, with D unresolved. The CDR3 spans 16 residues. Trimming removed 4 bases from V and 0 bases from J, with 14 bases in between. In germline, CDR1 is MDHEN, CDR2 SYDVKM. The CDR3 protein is CASSSLRIFSTDTQYF. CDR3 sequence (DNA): TGTGCCAGCAGTTCCCTCCGCATATTTAGCACAGATACGCAGTATTTT.

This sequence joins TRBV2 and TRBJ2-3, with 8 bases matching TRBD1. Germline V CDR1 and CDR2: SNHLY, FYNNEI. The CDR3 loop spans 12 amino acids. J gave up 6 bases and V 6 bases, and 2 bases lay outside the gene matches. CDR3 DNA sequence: TGTGCCAGCAGGGACAGGGTGGATACGCAGTATTTT. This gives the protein CASRDRVDTQYF.

The DNA of the CDR3 is TGTGCCAGCGCCTCTCGCAGGGAACCACACACTGAAGCTTTCTTT. As protein: CASASRREPHTEAFF. The rearrangement joins TRBV27 to TRBJ1-1, with a tentative D call TRBD1 (5 bases). Germline CDR1 MNHEY, CDR2 SMNVEV (reference sequence). V was clipped by 8 bases and J by 3 bases, with 19 bases between them. The CDR3 has 15 amino acids.

CDR3 protein: CSARDPLAGIYEQYF. CDR3 bases: TGCAGTGCTAGAGATCCCCTAGCGGGAATTTACGAGCAGTACTTC. The rearrangement uses TRBV20-1 and TRBJ2-5; TRBD2 matches at 9 bases. The J call may be faulty, since TRBJ2-7 better matches the DNA end. The germline V gene encodes CDR1 DFQATT and CDR2 SNEGSKA (reference sequence). The CDR3 is 15 residues long.

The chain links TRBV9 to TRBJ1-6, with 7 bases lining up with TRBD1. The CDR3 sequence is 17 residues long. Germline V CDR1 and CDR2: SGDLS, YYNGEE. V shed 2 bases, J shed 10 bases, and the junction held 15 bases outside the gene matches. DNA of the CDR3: TGTGCCAGCAGCGTTACTAATCGGGCTACCAGGGGGTCACCCCTCCACTTT. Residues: CASSVTNRATRGSPLHF.